What follows are 10 T cell receptor beta chains derived from one specimen sequenced in a study of identical twins. Using its own MiXCR run on the 5' RACE reads, TCRdb lists one record per CDR3 protein. The profile shows 450,000 or so distinct CDR3 sequences, more than 20% of them singletons. The data also belong to a second study, concerning T cells expressing NK-cell markers.

Sample: CD4+ T cells sorted from blood. The receptor source for this set is a woman aged 18-29 years in good health.

The chain carries TRBV12-3 or TRBV12-4 and TRBJ1-5; D is uncertain. The ends were cut back, 6 bases at V and 5 bases at J, with 17 bases in the middle. This CDR3 has 15 residues. The DNA of the CDR3 is TGTGCCAGCAGCCCTCCCCCCCCTTTCGATCAGCCCCAGCATTTT. Translated, it gives CASSPPPPFDQPQHF.

V and J are TRBV5-6 and TRBJ2-4; D is perhaps TRBD2 (6 bases). This CDR3 spans 14 amino acids. The ends were cut back, 3 bases at V and 9 bases at J, with 16 bases in the middle. Germline CDR1 is SGHDT and CDR2 is YYEEEE. CDR3 residues: CASSSGAGGSIQYF. The CDR3 DNA follows: TGTGCCAGCAGCTCCGGGGCTGGGGGGAGCATTCAGTACTTC.

This clonotype was seen ten or more times. V and J are TRBV12-3 or TRBV12-4 and TRBJ1-2, with D maybe TRBD1 (5 bases). This CDR3 spans 12 amino acids. Trimming removed 5 bases at V and 14 bases at J, with 18 bases between. CDR3 coding DNA: TGTGCCAGCAGTCAAGGGACGGACTCCCATACCTTC. Protein product: CASSQGTDSHTF.

The chain couples TRBV20-1 to TRBJ1-1; no clear D gene. CDR1 DFQATT and CDR2 SNEGSKA come from the germline V gene (reference sequence). V lost 0 bases to trimming and J lost 0 bases, with 11 bases between them. The CDR3 runs 15 residues. The CDR3 region has the DNA TGCAGTGCTAGAGATCCCGTGTATATGAACACTGAAGCTTTCTTT. Amino acid sequence: CSARDPVYMNTEAFF.

The chain uses TRBV7-2 and TRBJ2-2, with D possibly being TRBD2 (6 bases). This CDR3 has 16 amino acids. Trimming took off 5 bases at V and 1 base at J, with 14 bases between the two ends. CDR1 and CDR2 from the germline V gene are SGHTA and FQGNSA. The DNA of the CDR3 is TGTGCCAGCAGCCCCCGGCTAGCGCTGAACACCGGGGAGCTGTTTTTT. This gives the protein CASSPRLALNTGELFF.

The chain recombines TRBV11-2 with TRBJ2-2; D ambiguous. V was cut by 5 bases and J by 0 bases, with 19 bases left in between. This CDR3 is built from 18 residues. Germline CDR1 SGHAT, CDR2 FQNNGV. For the CDR3, the DNA is TGTGCCAGCAGCCCGCGAACTGTATACGGCGCGAACACCGGGGAGCTGTTTTTT. Residues: CASSPRTVYGANTGELFF.

A few counts support this clonotype. The rearrangement joins TRBV25-1 to TRBJ2-1; perhaps TRBD1 as D (6 bases). CDR1 and CDR2 (germline): MGHDK, SYGVNS. This CDR3 is 16 amino acids long. Between the trimmed V and J ends, which lost 1 base and 7 bases, there was a span of 17 bases. CDR3 sequence reads: CASSELGQGPGNEQFF. In DNA form, the CDR3 reads TGTGCCAGCAGTGAATTGGGCCAGGGGCCAGGGAATGAGCAGTTCTTC.

This clonotype was picked up a small number of times. The rearrangement links TRBV7-3 to TRBJ2-3, with D possibly matching TRBD2 (5 bases). V was cut by 3 bases and J by 0 bases, with 10 bases left in between. CDR3 length equals 15 residues. Germline CDR1 reads SGHTA; CDR2 reads FQGTGA. The CDR3 sequence is CASSFTGLSTDTQYF. In DNA form, the CDR3 reads TGTGCCAGCAGCTTTACGGGGTTAAGCACAGATACGCAGTATTTT.

The chain combines TRBV12-3 or TRBV12-4 with TRBJ2-7, with unresolved D. The CDR3 totals 14 residues. V lost 4 bases to trimming and J lost 2 bases, with 12 bases between them. CDR3 nucleotide sequence: TGTGCCAGCAGTTCTCGGGTCGAAACCTACGAGCAGTACTTC. The encoded protein is CASSSRVETYEQYF.

The rearrangement uses TRBV13 and TRBJ2-7, with unresolved D. This CDR3 comprises 14 residues. Germline loops: CDR1 PRHDT, CDR2 FYEKMQ (reference sequence). Trimming removed 4 bases from V and 9 bases from J, with 19 bases in between. The CDR3 DNA follows: TGTGCCAGCAGCTACGGAGTGGGGTCGAGGAGGCAGTACTTC. Its protein product is CASSYGVGSRRQYF.